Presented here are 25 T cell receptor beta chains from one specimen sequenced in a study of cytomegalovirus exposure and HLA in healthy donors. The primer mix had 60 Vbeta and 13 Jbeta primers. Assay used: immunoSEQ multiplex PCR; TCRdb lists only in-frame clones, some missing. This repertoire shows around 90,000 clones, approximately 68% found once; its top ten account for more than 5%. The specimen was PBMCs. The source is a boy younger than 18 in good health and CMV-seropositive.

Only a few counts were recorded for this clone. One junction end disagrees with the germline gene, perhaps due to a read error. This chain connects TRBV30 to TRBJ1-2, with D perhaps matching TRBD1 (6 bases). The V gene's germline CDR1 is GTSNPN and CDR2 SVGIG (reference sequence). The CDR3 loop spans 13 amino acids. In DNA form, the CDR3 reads TGTGCCTGGATCCAGGTCGGGACATCCCGCTTGGCCTTC. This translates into CAWIQVGTSRLAF.

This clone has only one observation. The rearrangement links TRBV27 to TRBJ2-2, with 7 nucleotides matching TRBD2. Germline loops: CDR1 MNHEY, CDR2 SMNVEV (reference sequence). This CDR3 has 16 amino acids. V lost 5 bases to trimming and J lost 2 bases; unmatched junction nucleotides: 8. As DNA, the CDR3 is TGTGCCAGCAGTCTTACTAGCGCCCATAACACCGGGGAGCTGTTTTTT. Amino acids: CASSLTSAHNTGELFF.

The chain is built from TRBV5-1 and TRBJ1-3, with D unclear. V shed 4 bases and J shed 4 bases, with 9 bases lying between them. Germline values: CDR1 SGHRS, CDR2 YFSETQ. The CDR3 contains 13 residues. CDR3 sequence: CASSGDSGNTIYF. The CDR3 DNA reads TGCGCCAGCAGCGGAGATAGCGGAAACACCATATATTTT. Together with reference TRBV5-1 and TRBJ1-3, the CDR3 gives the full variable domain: KAGVTQTPRYLIKTRGQQVTLSCSPISGHRSVSWYQQTPGQGLQFLFEYFSETQRNKGNFPGRFSGRQFSNSRSEMNVSTLELGDSALYLCASSGDSGNTIYFGEGSWLTVV.

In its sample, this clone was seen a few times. CDR3 loop: CASSLGTGGGRRIWHEQYF. CDR3 DNA: TGTGCCAGCAGCTTGGGGACCGGGGGCGGGAGGCGCATTTGGCACGAGCAGTACTTC. The genes are TRBV5-6 and TRBJ2-7; 8 nucleotides match TRBD2. Unmatched junction bases numbered 19, after V lost 0 bases and J lost 5 bases. The CDR3 has 19 amino acids. Germline-derived CDR1 and CDR2 are SGHDT and YYEEEE.

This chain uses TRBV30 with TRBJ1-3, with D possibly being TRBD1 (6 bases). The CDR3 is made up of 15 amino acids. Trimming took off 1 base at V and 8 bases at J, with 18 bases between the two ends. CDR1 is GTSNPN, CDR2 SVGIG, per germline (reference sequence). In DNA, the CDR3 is TGTGCCTGGAGTGCGGGACTTCGGGGGGCTGACACCATATATTTT. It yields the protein CAWSAGLRGADTIYF.

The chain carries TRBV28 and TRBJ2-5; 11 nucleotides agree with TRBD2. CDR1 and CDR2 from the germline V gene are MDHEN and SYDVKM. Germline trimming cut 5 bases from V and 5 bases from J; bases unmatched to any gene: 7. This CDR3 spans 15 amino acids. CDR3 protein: CASSPLAGGRETQYF. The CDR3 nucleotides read TGTGCCAGCAGTCCTTTAGCGGGGGGGCGGGAGACCCAGTACTTC.

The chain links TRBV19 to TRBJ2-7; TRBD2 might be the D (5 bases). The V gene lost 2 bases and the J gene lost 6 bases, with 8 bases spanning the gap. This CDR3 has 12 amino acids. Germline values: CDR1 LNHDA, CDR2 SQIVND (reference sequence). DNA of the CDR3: TGTGCCAGTAGTATACAACTAGGCGAGCAGTACTTC. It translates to CASSIQLGEQYF.

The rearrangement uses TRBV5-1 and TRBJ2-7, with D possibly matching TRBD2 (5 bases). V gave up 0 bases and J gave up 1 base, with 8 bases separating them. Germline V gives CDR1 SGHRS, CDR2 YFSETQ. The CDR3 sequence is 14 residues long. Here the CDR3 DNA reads TGCGCCAGCAGCTTGGTACGGGATTCCTACGAGCAGTACTTC. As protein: CASSLVRDSYEQYF.

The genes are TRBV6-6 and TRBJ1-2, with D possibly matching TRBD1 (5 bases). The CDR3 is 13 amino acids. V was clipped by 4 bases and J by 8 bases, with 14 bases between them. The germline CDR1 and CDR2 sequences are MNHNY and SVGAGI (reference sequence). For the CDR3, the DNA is TGTGCCAGCAGTTCCAGGGTGACGTCCGGCTACACCTTC. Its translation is CASSSRVTSGYTF.

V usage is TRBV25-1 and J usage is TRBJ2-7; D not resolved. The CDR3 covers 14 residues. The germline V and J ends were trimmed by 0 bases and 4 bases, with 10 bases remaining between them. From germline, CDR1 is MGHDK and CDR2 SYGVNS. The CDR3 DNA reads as TGTGCCAGCAGTGAATATTCGGGTCGGTACGAGCAGTACTTC. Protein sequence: CASSEYSGRYEQYF.

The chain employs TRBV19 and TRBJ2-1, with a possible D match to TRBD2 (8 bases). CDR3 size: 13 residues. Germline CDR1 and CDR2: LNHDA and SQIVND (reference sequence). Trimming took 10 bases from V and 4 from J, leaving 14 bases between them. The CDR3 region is CATGGDSYNEQFF. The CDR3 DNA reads TGTGCCACGGGGGGGGACAGTTACAATGAGCAGTTCTTC.

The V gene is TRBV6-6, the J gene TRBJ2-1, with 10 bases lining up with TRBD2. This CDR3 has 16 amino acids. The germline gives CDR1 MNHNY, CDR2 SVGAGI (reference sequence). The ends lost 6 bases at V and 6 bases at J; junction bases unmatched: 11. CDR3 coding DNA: TGTGCCAGCAGGGATGGGGGACTAGCGTTGAGCAATGAGCAGTTCTTC. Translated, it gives CASRDGGLALSNEQFF.

CDR3 sequence: CSAGTGRDTEAFF. DNA of the CDR3: TGCAGCGCCGGGACAGGGAGAGACACTGAAGCTTTCTTT. This chain joins TRBV29-1 and TRBJ1-1, with TRBD1 identical over 9 bases. The V and J ends lost 7 bases and 3 bases, in that order; junction bases with no gene match: 6. Germline V gives CDR1 SQVTM, CDR2 ANQGSEA. The CDR3 covers 13 residues. Drawing the rest from reference TRBV29-1 and TRBJ1-1, the complete variable domain is SAVISQKPSRDICQRGTSLTIQCQVDSQVTMMFWYRQQPGQSLTLIATANQGSEATYESGFVIDKFPISRPNLTFSTLTVSNMSPEDSSIYLCSAGTGRDTEAFFGQGTRLTVV.

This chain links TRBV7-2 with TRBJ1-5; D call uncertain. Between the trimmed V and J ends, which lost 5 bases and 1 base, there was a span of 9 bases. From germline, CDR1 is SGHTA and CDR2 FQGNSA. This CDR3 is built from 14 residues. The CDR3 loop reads CASSREGSNQPQHF. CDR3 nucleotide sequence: TGTGCCAGCAGCCGGGAGGGAAGCAATCAGCCCCAGCATTTT. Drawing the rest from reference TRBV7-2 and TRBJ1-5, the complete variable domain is GAGVSQSPSNKVTEKGKDVELRCDPISGHTALYWYRQSLGQGLEFLIYFQGNSAPDKSGLPSDRFSAERTGGSVSTLTIQRTQQEDSAVYLCASSREGSNQPQHFGDGTRLSIL.

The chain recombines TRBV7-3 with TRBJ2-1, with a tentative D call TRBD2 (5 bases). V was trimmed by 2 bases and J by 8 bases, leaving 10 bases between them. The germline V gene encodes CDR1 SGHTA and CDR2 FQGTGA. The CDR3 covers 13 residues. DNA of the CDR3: TGTGCCAGCAGCTTACGTAGCGTGGATGAGCAGTTCTTC. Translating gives CASSLRSVDEQFF. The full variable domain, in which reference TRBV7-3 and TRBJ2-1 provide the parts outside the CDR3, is GAGVSQTPSNKVTEKGKYVELRCDPISGHTALYWYRQSLGQGPEFLIYFQGTGAADDSGLPNDRFFAVRPEGSVSTLKIQRTERGDSAVYLCASSLRSVDEQFFGPGTRLTVL.

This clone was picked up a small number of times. CDR3 DNA sequence: TGTGCCAGCAGTGAATTGACTAGCGGGGGGGCCGGCACCGGGGAGCTGTTTTTT. Translated: CASSELTSGGAGTGELFF. The chain recombines TRBV6-1 with TRBJ2-2, with 14 bases fitting TRBD2. CDR1 and CDR2 (germline): MNHNS, SASEGT. CDR3 size: 18 residues. The J segment lost 4 bases and the V segment lost 2 bases, leaving 6 bases of the junction unmatched.

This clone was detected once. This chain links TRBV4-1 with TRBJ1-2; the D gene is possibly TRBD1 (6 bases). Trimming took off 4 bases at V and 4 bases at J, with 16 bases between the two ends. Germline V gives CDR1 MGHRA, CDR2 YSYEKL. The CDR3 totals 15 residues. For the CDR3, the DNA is TGCGCCAGCAGCCCGGATTACACAGGGCTCTATGGCTACACCTTC. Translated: CASSPDYTGLYGYTF.

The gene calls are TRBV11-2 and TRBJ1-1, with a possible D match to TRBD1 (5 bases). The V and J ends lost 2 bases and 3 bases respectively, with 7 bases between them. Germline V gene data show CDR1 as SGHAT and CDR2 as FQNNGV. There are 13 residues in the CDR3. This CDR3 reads CASSLSGDTEAFF. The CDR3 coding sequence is TGTGCCAGCAGCTTATCGGGGGACACTGAAGCTTTCTTT.

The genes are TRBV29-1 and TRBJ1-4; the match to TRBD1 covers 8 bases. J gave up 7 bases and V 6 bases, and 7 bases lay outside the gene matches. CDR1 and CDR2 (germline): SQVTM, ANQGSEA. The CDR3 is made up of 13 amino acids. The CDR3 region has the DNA TGCAGCGTCTCAGGGGGCTATGGTGAAAAACTGTTTTTT. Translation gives CSVSGGYGEKLFF.

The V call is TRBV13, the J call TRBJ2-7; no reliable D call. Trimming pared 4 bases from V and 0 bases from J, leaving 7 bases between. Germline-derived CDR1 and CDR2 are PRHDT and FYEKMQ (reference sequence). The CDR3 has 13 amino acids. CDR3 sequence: CASSSDISYEQYF. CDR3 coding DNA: TGTGCCAGCAGCTCAGACATCTCCTACGAGCAGTACTTC.

The CDR3 here is CASSRGEADTQYF. The CDR3 coding sequence is TGTGCCAGCTCACGAGGGGAGGCAGATACGCAGTATTTT. The chain recombines TRBV18 with TRBJ2-3; D is possibly TRBD2 (6 bases). Trimming pared 4 bases from V and 4 bases from J, leaving 9 bases between. The length of the CDR3 is 13 residues. Germline loops: CDR1 KGHSH, CDR2 LQKENI.

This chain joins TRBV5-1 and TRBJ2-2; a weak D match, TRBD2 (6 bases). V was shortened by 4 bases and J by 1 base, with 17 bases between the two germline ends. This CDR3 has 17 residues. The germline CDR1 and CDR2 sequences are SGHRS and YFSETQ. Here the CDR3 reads CASSRTTSHENTGELFF. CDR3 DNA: TGCGCCAGCAGCCGAACCACTAGCCACGAGAACACCGGGGAGCTGTTTTTT.

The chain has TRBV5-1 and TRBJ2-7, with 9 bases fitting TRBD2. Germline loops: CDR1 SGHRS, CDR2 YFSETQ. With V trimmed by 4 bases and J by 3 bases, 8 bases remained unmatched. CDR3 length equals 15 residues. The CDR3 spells CASSPALAGYYEQYF. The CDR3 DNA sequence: TGCGCCAGCAGCCCCGCCCTAGCGGGGTACTACGAGCAGTACTTC. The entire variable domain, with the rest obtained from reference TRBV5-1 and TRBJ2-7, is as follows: KAGVTQTPRYLIKTRGQQVTLSCSPISGHRSVSWYQQTPGQGLQFLFEYFSETQRNKGNFPGRFSGRQFSNSRSEMNVSTLELGDSALYLCASSPALAGYYEQYFGPGTRLTVT.

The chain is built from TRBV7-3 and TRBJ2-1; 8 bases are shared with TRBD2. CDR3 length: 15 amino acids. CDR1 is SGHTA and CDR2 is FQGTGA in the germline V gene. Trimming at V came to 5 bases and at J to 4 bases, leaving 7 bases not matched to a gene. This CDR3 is CASSPGAGGYNEQFF. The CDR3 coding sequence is TGTGCCAGCAGCCCCGGGGCGGGGGGTTACAATGAGCAGTTCTTC.

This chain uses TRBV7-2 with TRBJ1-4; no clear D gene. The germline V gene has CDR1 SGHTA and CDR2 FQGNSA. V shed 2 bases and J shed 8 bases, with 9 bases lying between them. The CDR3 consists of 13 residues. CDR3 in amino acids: CASSLNREEKLFF. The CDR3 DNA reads TGTGCCAGCAGCTTAAATCGAGAGGAAAAACTGTTTTTT.